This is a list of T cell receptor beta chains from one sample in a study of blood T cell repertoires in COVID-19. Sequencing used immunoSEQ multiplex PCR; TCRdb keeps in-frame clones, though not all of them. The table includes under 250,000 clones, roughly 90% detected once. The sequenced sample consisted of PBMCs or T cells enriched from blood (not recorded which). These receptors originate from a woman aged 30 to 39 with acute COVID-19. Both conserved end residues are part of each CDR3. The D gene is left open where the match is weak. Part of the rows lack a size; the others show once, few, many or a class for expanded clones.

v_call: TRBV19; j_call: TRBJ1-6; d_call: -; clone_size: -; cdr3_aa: CASSSEFRRSPLHF; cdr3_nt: TGTGCCAGTAGTAGTGAGTTTCGTAGATCACCCCTCCACTTT
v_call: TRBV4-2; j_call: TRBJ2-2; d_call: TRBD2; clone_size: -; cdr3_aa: CASSQTGLAGMDTGELFF; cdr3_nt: TGTGCCAGCAGCCAGACGGGACTAGCGGGGATGGACACCGGGGAGCTGTTTTTT
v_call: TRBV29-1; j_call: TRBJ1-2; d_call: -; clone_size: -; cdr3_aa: CSVEARGISYGYTF; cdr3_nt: TGCAGCGTTGAAGCGAGGGGGATATCGTATGGCTACACCTTC
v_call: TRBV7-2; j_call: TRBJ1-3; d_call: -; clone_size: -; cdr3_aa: CASSLGAPSGNTIYF; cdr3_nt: TGTGCCAGCAGCTTAGGGGCTCCCTCTGGAAACACCATATATTTT
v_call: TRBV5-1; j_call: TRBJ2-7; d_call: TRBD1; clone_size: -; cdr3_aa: CASSLDRGPDEQYF; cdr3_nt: TGCGCCAGCAGCTTGGACAGGGGCCCTGACGAGCAGTACTTC
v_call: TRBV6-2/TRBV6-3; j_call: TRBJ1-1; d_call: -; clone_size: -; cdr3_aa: CASSTAGGGLNTEAFF; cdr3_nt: TGTGCCAGCAGTACCGCAGGAGGAGGGTTGAACACTGAAGCTTTCTTT
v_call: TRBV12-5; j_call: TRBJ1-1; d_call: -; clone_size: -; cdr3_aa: CASGFSVMNTEAFF; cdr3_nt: TGTGCTAGTGGTTTCTCGGTCATGAACACTGAAGCTTTCTTT
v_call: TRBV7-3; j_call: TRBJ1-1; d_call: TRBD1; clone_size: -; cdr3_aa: CASSSPDRGNTEAFF; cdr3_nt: TGTGCCAGCAGCTCCCCTGACAGGGGGAACACTGAAGCTTTCTTT
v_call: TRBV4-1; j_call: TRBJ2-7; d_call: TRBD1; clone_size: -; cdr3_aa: CASSHVGQAGEQYF; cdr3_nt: TGCGCCAGCAGCCACGTGGGACAGGCCGGCGAGCAGTACTTC
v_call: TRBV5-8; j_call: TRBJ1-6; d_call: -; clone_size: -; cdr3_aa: CASSRTVPNSPLHF; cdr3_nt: TGTGCCAGCAGCCGGACAGTCCCTAATTCACCCCTCCACTTT
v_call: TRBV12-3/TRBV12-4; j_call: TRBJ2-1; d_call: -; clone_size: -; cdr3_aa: CASSPADEQFF; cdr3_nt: TGTGCCAGCAGCCCGGCGGATGAGCAGTTCTTC
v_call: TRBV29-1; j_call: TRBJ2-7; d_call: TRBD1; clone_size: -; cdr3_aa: CSVEGDRVYEQYF; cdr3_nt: TGCAGCGTTGAAGGGGACAGGGTGTACGAGCAGTACTTC
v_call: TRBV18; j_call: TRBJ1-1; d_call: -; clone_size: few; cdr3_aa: CASSGAANTEAFF; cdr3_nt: TGTGCCAGCTCAGGGGCGGCGAACACTGAAGCTTTCTTT
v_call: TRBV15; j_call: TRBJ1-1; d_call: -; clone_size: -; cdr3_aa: CATSRARRGDAFF; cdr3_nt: TGTGCCACCAGCAGAGCCCGCAGGGGAGATGCCTTCTTT
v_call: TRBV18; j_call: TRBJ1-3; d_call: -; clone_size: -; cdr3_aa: CASSPSTPGNTIYF; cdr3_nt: TGTGCCAGCTCACCATCCACACCTGGAAACACCATATATTTT
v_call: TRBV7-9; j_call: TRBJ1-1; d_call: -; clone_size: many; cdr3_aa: CASRPTGLTEAFF; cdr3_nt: TGTGCCAGCAGACCCACAGGGCTCACTGAAGCTTTCTTT
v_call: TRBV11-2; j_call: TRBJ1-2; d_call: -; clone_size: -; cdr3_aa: CASSDTNGAEYGYTF; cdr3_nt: TGTGCCAGCAGCGATACTAATGGGGCAGAGTATGGCTACACCTTC
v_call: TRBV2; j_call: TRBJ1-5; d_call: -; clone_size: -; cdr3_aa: CASSDGSYQPQHF; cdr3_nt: TGTGCCAGCAGTGACGGGTCCTATCAGCCCCAGCATTTT
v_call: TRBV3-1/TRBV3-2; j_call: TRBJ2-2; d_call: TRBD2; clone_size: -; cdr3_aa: CASSQEPGLAGFRAGELFF; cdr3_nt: TGTGCCAGCAGCCAAGAACCGGGACTAGCGGGGTTCCGTGCCGGGGAGCTGTTTTTT
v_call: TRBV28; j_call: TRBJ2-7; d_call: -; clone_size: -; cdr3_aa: CASSLPLQRSYEQYF; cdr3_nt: TGTGCCAGCAGTTTACCCCTACAGCGGTCCTACGAGCAGTACTTC
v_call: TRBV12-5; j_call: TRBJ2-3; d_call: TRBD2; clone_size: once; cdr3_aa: CASLLAGGLAKSDTQYF; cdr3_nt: TGTGCTAGTCTCTTAGCGGGGGGCCTAGCCAAGTCGGATACGCAGTATTTT
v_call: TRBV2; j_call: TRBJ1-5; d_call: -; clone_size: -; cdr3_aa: CASSENRVPQPQHF; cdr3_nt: TGTGCCAGCAGTGAAAATCGGGTTCCTCAGCCCCAGCATTTT
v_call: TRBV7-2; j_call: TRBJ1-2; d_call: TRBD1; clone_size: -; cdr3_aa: CASSPGLGTGFYGYTF; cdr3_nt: TGTGCCAGCAGCCCCGGGCTGGGGACAGGGTTCTATGGCTACACCTTC
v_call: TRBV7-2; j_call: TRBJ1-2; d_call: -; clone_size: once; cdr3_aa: CASSSGQSLLDGYTF; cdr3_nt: TGTGCCAGCAGCAGTGGACAGTCCCTGCTCGATGGCTACACCTTC
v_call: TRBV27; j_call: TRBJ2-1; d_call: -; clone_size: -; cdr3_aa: CASSLWVESSYNEQFF; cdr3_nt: TGTGCCAGCAGTTTATGGGTGGAGAGCTCCTACAATGAGCAGTTCTTC
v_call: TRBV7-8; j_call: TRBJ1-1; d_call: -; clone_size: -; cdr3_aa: CASSNYRGSTEAFF; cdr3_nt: TGTGCCAGCAGCAATTACCGAGGGAGCACTGAAGCTTTCTTT
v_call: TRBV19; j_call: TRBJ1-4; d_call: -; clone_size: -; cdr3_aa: CATSARVSEKLFF; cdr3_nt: TGTGCCACTTCCGCCAGGGTGTCGGAAAAACTGTTTTTT
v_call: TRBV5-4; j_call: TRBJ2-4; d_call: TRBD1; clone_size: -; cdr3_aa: CASSRGTGEGHIQYF; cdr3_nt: TGTGCCAGCAGCCGCGGGACAGGGGAAGGACACATTCAGTACTTC
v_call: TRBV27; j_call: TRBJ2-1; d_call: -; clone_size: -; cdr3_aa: CASSFFGGAASYNEQFF; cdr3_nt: TGTGCCAGCAGTTTCTTTGGGGGGGCGGCCTCCTACAATGAGCAGTTCTTC
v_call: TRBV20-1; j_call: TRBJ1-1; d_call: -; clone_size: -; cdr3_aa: CSARATEAFF; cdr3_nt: TGCAGTGCCAGAGCTACTGAAGCTTTCTTT
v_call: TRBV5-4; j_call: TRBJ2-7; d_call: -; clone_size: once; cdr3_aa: CASSLPTPPHYEQYF; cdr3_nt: TGTGCCAGCAGCTTGCCGACTCCACCCCATTACGAGCAGTACTTC
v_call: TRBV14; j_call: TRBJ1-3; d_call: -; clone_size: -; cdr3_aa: CASSQDLRNTIYF; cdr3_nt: TGTGCCAGCAGCCAAGATCTTAGAAACACCATATATTTT
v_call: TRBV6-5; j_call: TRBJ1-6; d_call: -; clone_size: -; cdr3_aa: CASSYSIGAGNSPLHF; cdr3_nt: TGTGCCAGCAGTTACTCGATAGGGGCTGGGAATTCACCCCTCCACTTT
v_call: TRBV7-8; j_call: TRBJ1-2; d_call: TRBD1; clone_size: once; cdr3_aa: CASSHGDREREGYTF; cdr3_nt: TGTGCCAGCAGCCACGGGGACAGGGAAAGGGAAGGCTACACCTTC
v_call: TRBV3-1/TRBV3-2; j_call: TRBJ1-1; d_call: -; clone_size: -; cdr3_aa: CASSQRGPNTEAFF; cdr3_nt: TGTGCCAGCAGCCAAAGGGGCCCGAACACTGAAGCTTTCTTT
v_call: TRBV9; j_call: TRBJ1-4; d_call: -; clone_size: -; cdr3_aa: CASSRGPVVEKLFF; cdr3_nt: TGTGCCAGCAGCCGCGGGCCCGTGGTGGAAAAACTGTTTTTT